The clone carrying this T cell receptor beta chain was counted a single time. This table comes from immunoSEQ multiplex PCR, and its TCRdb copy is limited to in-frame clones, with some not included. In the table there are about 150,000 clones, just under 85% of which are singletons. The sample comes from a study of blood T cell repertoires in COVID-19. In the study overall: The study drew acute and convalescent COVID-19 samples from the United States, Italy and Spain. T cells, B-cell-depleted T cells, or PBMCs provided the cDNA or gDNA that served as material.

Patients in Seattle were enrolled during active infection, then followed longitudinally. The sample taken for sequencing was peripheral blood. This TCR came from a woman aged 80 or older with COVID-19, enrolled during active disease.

The CDR3 coding sequence is TGTGCCAGCAGCGTAACAGGAGGGTTCAATCAGCCCCAGCATTTT. Translated: CASSVTGGFNQPQHF. The rearrangement uses TRBV9 and TRBJ1-5, with a tentative D call TRBD1 (5 bases). V gave up 1 base and J gave up 3 bases, with 11 bases separating them. Per the germline V gene, CDR1 is SGDLS and CDR2 is YYNGEE. The CDR3 covers 15 residues.